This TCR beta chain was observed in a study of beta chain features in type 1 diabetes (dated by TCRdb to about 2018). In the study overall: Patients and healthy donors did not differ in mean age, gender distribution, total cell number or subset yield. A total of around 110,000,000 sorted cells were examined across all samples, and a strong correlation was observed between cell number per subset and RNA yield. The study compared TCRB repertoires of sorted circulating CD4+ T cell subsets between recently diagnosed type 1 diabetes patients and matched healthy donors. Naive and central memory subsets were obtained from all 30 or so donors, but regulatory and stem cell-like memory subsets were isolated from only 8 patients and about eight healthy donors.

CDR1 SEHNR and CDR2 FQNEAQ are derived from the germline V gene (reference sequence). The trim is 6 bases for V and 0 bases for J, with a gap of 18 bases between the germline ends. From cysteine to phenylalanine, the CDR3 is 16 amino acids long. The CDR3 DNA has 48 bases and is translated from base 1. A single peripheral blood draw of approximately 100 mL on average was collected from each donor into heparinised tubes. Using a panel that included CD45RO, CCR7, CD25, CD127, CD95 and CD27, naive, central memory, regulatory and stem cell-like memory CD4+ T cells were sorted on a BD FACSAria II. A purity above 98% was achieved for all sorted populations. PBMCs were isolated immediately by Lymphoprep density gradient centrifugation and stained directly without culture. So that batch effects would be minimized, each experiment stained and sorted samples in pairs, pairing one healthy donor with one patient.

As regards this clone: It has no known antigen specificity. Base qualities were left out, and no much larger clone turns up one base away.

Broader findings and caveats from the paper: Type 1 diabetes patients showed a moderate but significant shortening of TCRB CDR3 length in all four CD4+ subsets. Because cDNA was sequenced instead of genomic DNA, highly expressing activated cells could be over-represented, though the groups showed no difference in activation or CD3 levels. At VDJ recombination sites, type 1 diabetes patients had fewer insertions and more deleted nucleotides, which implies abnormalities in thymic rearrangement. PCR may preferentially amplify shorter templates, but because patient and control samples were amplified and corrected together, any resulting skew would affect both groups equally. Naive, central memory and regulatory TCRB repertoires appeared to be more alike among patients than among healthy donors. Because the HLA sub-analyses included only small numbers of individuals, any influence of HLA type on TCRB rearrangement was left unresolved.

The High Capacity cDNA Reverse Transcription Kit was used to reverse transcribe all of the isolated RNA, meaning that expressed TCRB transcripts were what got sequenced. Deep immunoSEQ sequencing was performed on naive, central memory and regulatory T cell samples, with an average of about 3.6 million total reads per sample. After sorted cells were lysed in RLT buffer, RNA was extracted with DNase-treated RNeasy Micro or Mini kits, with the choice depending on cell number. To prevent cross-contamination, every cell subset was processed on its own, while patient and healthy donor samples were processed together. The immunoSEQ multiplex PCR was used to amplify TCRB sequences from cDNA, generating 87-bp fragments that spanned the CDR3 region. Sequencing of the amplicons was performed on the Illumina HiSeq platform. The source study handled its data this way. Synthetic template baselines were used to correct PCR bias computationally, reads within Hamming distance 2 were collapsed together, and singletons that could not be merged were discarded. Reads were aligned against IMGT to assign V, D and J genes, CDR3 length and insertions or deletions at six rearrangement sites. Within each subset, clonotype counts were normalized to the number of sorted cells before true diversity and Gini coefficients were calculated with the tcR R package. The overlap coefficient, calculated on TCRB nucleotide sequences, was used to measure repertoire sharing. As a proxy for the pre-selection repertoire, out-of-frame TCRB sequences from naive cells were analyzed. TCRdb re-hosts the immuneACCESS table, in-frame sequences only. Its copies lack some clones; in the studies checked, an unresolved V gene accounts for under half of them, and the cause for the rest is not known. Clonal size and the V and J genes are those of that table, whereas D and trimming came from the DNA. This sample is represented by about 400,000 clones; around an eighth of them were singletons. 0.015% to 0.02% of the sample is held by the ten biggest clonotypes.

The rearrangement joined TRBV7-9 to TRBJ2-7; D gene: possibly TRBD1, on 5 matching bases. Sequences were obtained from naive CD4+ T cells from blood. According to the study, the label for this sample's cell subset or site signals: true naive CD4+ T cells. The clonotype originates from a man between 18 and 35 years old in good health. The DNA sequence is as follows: TGTGCCAGCAGTCTAGGCGGCAGGGCAAGCTCCTACGAGCAGTACTTC. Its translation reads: CASSLGGRASSYEQYF.